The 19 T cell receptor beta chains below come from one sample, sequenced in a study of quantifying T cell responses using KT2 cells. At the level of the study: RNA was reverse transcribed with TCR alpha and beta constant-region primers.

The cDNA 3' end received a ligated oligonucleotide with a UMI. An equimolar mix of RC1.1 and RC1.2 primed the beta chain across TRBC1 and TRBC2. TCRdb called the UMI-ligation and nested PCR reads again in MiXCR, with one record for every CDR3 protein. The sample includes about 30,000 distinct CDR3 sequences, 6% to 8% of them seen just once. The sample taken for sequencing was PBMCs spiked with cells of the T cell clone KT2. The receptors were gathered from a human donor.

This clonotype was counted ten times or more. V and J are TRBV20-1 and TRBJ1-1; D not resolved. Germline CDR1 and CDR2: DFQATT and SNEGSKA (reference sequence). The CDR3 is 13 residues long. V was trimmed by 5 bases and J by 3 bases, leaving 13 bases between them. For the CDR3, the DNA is TGCAGTGCTCTGGATCCGGTGGACACTGAAGCTTTCTTT. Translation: CSALDPVDTEAFF.

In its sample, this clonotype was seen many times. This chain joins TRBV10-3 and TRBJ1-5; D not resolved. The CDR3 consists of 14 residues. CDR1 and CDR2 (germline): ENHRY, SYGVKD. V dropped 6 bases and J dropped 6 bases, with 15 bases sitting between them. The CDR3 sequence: CAISPSGDGQPQHF. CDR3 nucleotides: TGTGCCATCAGCCCTTCCGGGGATGGTCAGCCCCAGCATTTT.

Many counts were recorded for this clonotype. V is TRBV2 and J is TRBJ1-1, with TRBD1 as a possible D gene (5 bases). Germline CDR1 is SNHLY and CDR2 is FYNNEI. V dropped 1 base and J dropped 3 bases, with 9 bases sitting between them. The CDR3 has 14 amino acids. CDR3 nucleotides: TGTGCCAGCAGTGAAGAGGGGCCCCACACTGAAGCTTTCTTT. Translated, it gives CASSEEGPHTEAFF.

This chain's CDR3 is CASSKRSDYNEQFF. In DNA form, the CDR3 reads TGTGCCAGCAGCAAAAGGTCGGACTACAATGAGCAGTTCTTC. The V gene is TRBV7-2, the J gene TRBJ2-1; D is ambiguous. Germline values: CDR1 SGHTA, CDR2 FQGNSA. This CDR3 has 14 amino acids. V lost 5 bases and J 3 bases, leaving 11 bases between the germline ends.

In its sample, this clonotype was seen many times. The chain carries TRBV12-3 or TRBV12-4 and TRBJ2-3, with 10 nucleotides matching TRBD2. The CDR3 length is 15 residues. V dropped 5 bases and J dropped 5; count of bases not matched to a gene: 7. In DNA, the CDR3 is TGTGCCAGCAGTCGTTGGAGCGGGGGGGTAGATACGCAGTATTTT. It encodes CASSRWSGGVDTQYF.

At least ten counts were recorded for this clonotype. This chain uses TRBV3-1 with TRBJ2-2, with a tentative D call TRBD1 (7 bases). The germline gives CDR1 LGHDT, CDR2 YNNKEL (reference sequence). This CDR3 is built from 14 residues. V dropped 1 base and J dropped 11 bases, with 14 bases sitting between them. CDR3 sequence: CASSQGAGGGELFF. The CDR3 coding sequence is TGTGCCAGCAGCCAAGGGGCAGGGGGAGGAGAGCTGTTTTTT. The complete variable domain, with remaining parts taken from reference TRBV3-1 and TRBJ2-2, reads DTAVSQTPKYLVTQMGNDKSIKCEQNLGHDTMYWYKQDSKKFLKIMFSYNNKELIINETVPNRFSPKSPDKAHLNLHINSLELGDSAVYFCASSQGAGGGELFFGEGSRLTVL.

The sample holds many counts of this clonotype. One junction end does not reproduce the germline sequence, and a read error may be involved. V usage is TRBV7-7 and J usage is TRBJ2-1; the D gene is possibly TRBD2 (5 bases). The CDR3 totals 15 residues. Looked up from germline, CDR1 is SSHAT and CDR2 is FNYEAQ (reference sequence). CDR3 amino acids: CASSSAIGPGNEQFF. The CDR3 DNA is TGTGCTAGCAGCTCAGCGATTGGGCCGGGAAATGAGCAGTTCTTC.

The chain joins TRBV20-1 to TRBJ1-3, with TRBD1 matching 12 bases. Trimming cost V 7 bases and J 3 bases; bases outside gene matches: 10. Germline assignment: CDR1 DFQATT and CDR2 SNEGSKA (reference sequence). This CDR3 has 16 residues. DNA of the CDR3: TGCAGTGTTCAGAAGGGACAGGGGGCGCATGGAAACACCATATATTTT. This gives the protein CSVQKGQGAHGNTIYF.

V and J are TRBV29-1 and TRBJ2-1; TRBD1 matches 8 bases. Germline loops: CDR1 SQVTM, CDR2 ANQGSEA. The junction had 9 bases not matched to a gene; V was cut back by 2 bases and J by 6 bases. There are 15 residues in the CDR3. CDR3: CSVEHDGTGVNEQFF. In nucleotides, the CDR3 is TGCAGCGTTGAACACGACGGGACAGGTGTCAATGAGCAGTTCTTC.

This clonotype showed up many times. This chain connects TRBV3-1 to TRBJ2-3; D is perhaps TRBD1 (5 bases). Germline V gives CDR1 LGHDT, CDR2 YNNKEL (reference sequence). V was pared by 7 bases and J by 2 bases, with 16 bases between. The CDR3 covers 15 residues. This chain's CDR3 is CASTLFAGPTDTQYF. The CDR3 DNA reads TGTGCCAGCACCCTCTTCGCAGGGCCCACAGATACGCAGTATTTT.

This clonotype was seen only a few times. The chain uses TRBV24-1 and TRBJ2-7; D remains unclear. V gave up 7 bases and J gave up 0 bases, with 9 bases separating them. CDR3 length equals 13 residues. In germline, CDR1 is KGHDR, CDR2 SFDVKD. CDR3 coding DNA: TGTGCCACCAGCACTCCATTCTCCTACGAGCAGTACTTC. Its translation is CATSTPFSYEQYF.

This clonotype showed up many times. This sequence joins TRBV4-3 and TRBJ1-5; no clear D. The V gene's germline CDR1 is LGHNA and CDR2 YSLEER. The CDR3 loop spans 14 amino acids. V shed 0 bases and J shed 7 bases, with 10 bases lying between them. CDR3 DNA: TGCGCCAGCAGCCAAGATTGGAGGAGACAGCCCCAGCATTTT. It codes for CASSQDWRRQPQHF.

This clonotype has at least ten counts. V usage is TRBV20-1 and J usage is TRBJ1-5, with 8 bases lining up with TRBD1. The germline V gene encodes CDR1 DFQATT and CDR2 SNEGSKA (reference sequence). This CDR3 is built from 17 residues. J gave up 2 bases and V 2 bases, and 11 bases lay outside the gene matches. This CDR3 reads CSARSPDRELGNQPQHF. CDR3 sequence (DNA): TGCAGTGCTAGATCCCCGGACAGGGAACTTGGCAATCAGCCCCAGCATTTT.

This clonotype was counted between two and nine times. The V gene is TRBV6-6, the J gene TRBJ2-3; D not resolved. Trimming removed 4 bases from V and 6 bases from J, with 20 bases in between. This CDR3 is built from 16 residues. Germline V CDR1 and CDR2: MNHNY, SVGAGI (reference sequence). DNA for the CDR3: TGTGCCAGCAGTTCCGCCTGGGATTCGAAATGGGATACGCAGTATTTT. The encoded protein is CASSSAWDSKWDTQYF.

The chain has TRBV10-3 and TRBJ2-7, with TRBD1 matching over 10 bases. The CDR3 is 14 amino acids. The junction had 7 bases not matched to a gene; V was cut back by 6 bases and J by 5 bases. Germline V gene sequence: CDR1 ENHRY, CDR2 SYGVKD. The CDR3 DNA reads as TGTGCCATCAGGGAATGGGACAGGGGCAACGAGCAGTACTTC. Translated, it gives CAIREWDRGNEQYF.

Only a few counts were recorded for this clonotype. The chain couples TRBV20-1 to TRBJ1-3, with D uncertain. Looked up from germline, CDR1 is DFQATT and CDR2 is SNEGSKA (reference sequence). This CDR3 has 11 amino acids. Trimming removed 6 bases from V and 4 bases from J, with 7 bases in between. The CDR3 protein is CSAVFGNTIYF. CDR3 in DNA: TGCAGTGCGGTGTTCGGAAACACCATATATTTT.

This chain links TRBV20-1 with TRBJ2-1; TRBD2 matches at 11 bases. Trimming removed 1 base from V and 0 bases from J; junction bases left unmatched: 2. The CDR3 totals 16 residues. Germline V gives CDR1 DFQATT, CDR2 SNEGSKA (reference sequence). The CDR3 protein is CSARGLAGYSYNEQFF. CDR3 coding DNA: TGCAGTGCTAGAGGACTAGCGGGATACTCCTACAATGAGCAGTTCTTC.

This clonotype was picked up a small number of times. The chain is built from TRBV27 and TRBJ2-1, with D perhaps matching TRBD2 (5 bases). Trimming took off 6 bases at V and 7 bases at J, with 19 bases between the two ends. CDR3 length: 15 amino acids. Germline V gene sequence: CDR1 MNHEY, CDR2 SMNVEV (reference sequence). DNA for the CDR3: TGTGCCAGCAGGTTCACTAGACTCCCACTTAATGAGCAGTTCTTC. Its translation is CASRFTRLPLNEQFF.

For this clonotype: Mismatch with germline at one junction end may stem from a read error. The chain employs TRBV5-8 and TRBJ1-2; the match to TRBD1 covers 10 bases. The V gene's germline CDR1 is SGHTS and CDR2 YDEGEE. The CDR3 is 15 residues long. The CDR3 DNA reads TGTGCCAGCAGCTCCGAGACAGGGGGCGAGAATGGCTACAACTTC. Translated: CASSSETGGENGYNF.